These 28 T cell receptor beta chains originate from one sample sequenced in a study of T cell responses to AZD1222 COVID-19 vaccine. Libraries were prepared by immunoSEQ multiplex PCR; TCRdb keeps only in-frame clonotypes and omits some of them. The sample yields approximately 110,000 clones, more than 70% seen once. Sequenced here: peripheral blood, sampled 28 days after the second AZD1222 dose. These receptor sequences come from an adult who received the AZD1222 COVID-19 vaccine.

This chain joins TRBV3-1 (or the pseudogene TRBV3-2) and TRBJ2-7; D possibly corresponds to TRBD1 (5 bases). CDR3 length: 15 amino acids. Trimming removed 1 base from V and 1 base from J, with 11 bases in between. Germline V CDR1 and CDR2: LGHDT, YNNKEL (reference sequence). CDR3 sequence (DNA): TGTGCCAGCAGCCAAGGTGGGGCTGGGTCCTACGAGCAGTACTTC. As protein: CASSQGGAGSYEQYF.

This chain links TRBV21-1 with TRBJ1-5. TRBV21-1 is a listed pseudogene. The CDR3 covers 18 residues. The CDR3 region is CASSKPDGGAYSNQPQHF. CDR3 DNA: TGTGCCAGCAGCAAACCGGATGGGGGGGCTTATAGCAATCAGCCCCAGCATTTT.

CDR3 protein: CASSPPSDSRPAAFF. In DNA form, the CDR3 reads TGTGCCAGCTCACCACCGTCGGACAGCCGGCCGGCAGCTTTCTTT. V usage is TRBV18 and J usage is TRBJ1-1, with D perhaps matching TRBD1 (6 bases). V dropped 0 bases and J dropped 10 bases, with 18 bases sitting between them. Per the germline V gene, CDR1 is KGHSH and CDR2 is LQKENI. This CDR3 region has 15 residues. Using reference TRBV18 and TRBJ1-1 for the parts outside the CDR3, the full variable domain is NAGVMQNPRHLVRRRGQEARLRCSPMKGHSHVYWYRQLPEEGLKFMVYLQKENIIDESGMPKERFSAEFPKEGPSILRIQQVVRGDSAAYFCASSPPSDSRPAAFFGQGTRLTVV.

In DNA form, the CDR3 reads TGTGCCAGCAGAAAAGACAGGGAGGTTGGAGATGGCTACACCTTC. It encodes CASRKDREVGDGYTF. The chain is built from TRBV6-5 and TRBJ1-2; the match to TRBD1 covers 7 bases. The germline V gene has CDR1 MNHEY and CDR2 SVGAGI. V lost 6 bases, J lost 6 bases, and 13 bases stayed unmatched. The CDR3 length is 15 residues.

The chain uses TRBV7-9 and TRBJ2-5; the match to TRBD2 covers 9 bases. There are 15 residues in the CDR3. The V segment lost 5 bases and the J segment 5 bases; nucleotides outside the gene matches: 9. Germline CDR1 is SEHNR and CDR2 is FQNEAQ (reference sequence). CDR3 in amino acids: CASSLGGTSSETQYF. CDR3 bases: TGTGCCAGCAGCCTAGGGGGGACTAGCAGTGAGACCCAGTACTTC.

The J gene is TRBJ2-3, the V gene TRBV7-7; the match to TRBD2 covers 9 bases. Germline loops: CDR1 SSHAT, CDR2 FNYEAQ (reference sequence). V gave up 1 base and J gave up 2 bases; unmatched junction bases: 4. The CDR3 has 16 residues. The CDR3 DNA is TGTGCCAGCAGCTTAGGAGCGGGGGGCTTCACAGATACGCAGTATTTT. Translated: CASSLGAGGFTDTQYF. The full variable domain, with the rest looked up from reference TRBV7-7 and TRBJ2-3, is GAGVSQSPRYKVTKRGQDVTLRCDPISSHATLYWYQQALGQGPEFLTYFNYEAQPDKSGLPSDRFSAERPEGSISTLTIQRTEQRDSAMYRCASSLGAGGFTDTQYFGPGTRLTVL.

V usage is TRBV28 and J usage is TRBJ1-2, with D possibly matching TRBD1 (5 bases). Germline V gene sequence: CDR1 MDHEN, CDR2 SYDVKM. V shed 1 base and J shed 8 bases, with 14 bases lying between them. CDR3 length: 14 residues. The CDR3 is CASSLSRDWGGYTF. CDR3 nucleotides: TGTGCCAGCAGTTTATCGCGGGACTGGGGAGGCTACACCTTC.

This sequence joins TRBV3-1 (or the pseudogene TRBV3-2) and TRBJ2-1, with D perhaps matching TRBD2 (5 bases). The CDR3 extends over 14 amino acids. Germline CDR1 and CDR2: LGHDT and YNNKEL (reference sequence). V lost 1 base and J 8 bases, leaving 12 bases between the germline ends. The CDR3 bases are TGTGCCAGCAGCCAAGGCGGGTGGTACGATGAGCAGTTCTTC. Translation gives CASSQGGWYDEQFF.

J is TRBJ1-1 and V is TRBV24-1; D is perhaps TRBD1 (5 bases). Germline CDR1 and CDR2: KGHDR and SFDVKD. The CDR3 sequence is 12 residues long. V was clipped by 4 bases and J by 4 bases, with 6 bases between them. The CDR3 region is CATSEGGTEAFF. In nucleotides, the CDR3 is TGTGCCACCAGTGAGGGGGGCACTGAAGCTTTCTTT.

The chain carries TRBV30 and TRBJ1-6; possibly TRBD1 for D (5 bases). Trimming left V 2 bases short and J 9 bases short, with 14 bases between. Looked up from germline, CDR1 is GTSNPN and CDR2 is SVGIG (reference sequence). The CDR3 is 14 amino acids. This CDR3 reads CAWSQRQGGSPLHF. The CDR3 region has the DNA TGTGCCTGGAGTCAGAGGCAGGGCGGTTCACCCCTCCACTTT.

The chain has TRBV11-2 and TRBJ2-1; 7 nucleotides match TRBD2. This CDR3 has 16 amino acids. Trimming took 1 base from V and 1 from J; bases not matched to a gene: 4. The germline V gene has CDR1 SGHAT and CDR2 FQNNGV. The CDR3 region is CASSLGNSGSYNEQFF. The CDR3 DNA is TGTGCCAGCAGCTTAGGAAATAGCGGGTCCTACAATGAGCAGTTCTTC.

V is TRBV6-5 and J is TRBJ1-2; 7 bases agree with TRBD1. V was pared by 5 bases and J by 7 bases, with 7 bases of the junction left unmatched. The CDR3 extends over 13 amino acids. Germline V gives CDR1 MNHEY, CDR2 SVGAGI. CDR3 loop: CASSREDRIGYTF. The CDR3 DNA reads as TGTGCCAGCAGTCGAGAGGACAGGATTGGCTACACCTTC.

This clone has just a few counts. The gene calls are TRBV11-2 and TRBJ2-7; D might be TRBD1 (6 bases). Germline V lookup: CDR1 SGHAT, CDR2 FQNNGV. The CDR3 loop spans 16 amino acids. Trimming shortened V by 6 bases and J by 0 bases, and 18 bases separated the two germline ends. The CDR3 region has the DNA TGTGCCAGCAGGTGGGCCAAGGGGGATCTCTCCTACGAGCAGTACTTC. Translation gives CASRWAKGDLSYEQYF.

This rearrangement joins TRBV7-9 to TRBJ2-1; 7 bases are a match to TRBD1. In germline, CDR1 is SEHNR, CDR2 FQNEAQ (reference sequence). Trimming removed 5 bases from V and 0 bases from J; junction bases left unmatched: 4. The CDR3 spans 15 residues. The CDR3 is CASSLTGSSYNEQFF. Here the CDR3 DNA reads TGTGCCAGCAGCCTGACAGGGAGCTCCTACAATGAGCAGTTCTTC.

The chain combines TRBV9 with TRBJ1-1, with D maybe TRBD1 (5 bases). V gave up 2 bases and J gave up 11 bases, with 10 bases separating them. This CDR3 is built from 11 residues. Germline-derived CDR1 and CDR2 are SGDLS and YYNGEE. For the CDR3, the DNA is TGTGCCAGCAGCGTGGGGGGACCGGCTTTCTTT. Translated, it gives CASSVGGPAFF. The complete variable domain, with remaining parts taken from reference TRBV9 and TRBJ1-1, reads DSGVTQTPKHLITATGQRVTLRCSPRSGDLSVYWYQQSLDQGLQFLIQYYNGEERAKGNILERFSAQQFPDLHSELNLSSLELGDSALYFCASSVGGPAFFGQGTRLTVV.

This clone was recorded a few times. This sequence joins TRBV3-1 (or the pseudogene TRBV3-2) and TRBJ1-1; D remains ambiguous. Trimming removed 2 bases at V and 0 bases at J, with 7 bases between. Germline-derived CDR1 and CDR2 are LGHDT and YNNKEL (reference sequence). This CDR3 has 14 amino acids. Written as DNA, the CDR3 is TGTGCCAGCAGCCAAATGACTGTGAACACTGAAGCTTTCTTT. Residues: CASSQMTVNTEAFF.

The rearrangement links TRBV19 to TRBJ1-4, with 8 bases matching TRBD1. The ends lost 6 bases at V and 0 bases at J; junction bases unmatched: 9. This CDR3 comprises 17 residues. Germline V CDR1 and CDR2: LNHDA, SQIVND (reference sequence). The CDR3 region is CASSQQGVGATNEKLFF. The CDR3 DNA follows: TGTGCCAGTAGCCAACAGGGGGTAGGCGCAACTAATGAAAAACTGTTTTTT.

This clone came up once. This chain links TRBV7-9 with TRBJ2-5, with no clear D. Germline V gene lookup returns CDR1 SEHNR and CDR2 FQNEAQ (reference sequence). The CDR3 loop spans 17 amino acids. V lost 3 bases and J lost 4, with 21 bases in between. CDR3 bases: TGTGCCAGCAGCTTGTCCCCGATTAGCCGCCCTACAGAGACCCAGTACTTC. This encodes CASSLSPISRPTETQYF.

CDR3 in DNA: TGCGCCAGCAGCCAACGGTCCCGGTCGGAGACCCAGTACTTC. This gives the protein CASSQRSRSETQYF. The chain combines TRBV4-3 with TRBJ2-5; D is unresolved. Trimming left V 2 bases short and J 5 bases short, with 12 bases between. Looked up from germline, CDR1 is LGHNA and CDR2 is YSLEER. The CDR3 length is 14 residues.

V and J are TRBV7-3 and TRBJ2-5; 13 bases match TRBD2. In germline, CDR1 is SGHTA, CDR2 FQGTGA. This CDR3 spans 15 amino acids. Trimming at V came to 6 bases and at J to 5 bases, leaving 6 bases not matched to a gene. CDR3 nucleotides: TGTGCCAGCAGTTCACTAGCGGGGGGGCGTGAGACCCAGTACTTC. It translates to CASSSLAGGRETQYF.

This clone was observed a handful of times. This sequence joins TRBV6-4 and TRBJ1-2, with 9 bases that match TRBD1. Trimming took 3 bases from V and 10 from J; bases not matched to a gene: 12. The CDR3 runs 15 residues. Germline CDR1 and CDR2: MRHNA and SNTAGT. In DNA, the CDR3 is TGTGCCAGCAGTGAAGAACCGGGACAGGGTTTTGACTACACCTTC. It codes for CASSEEPGQGFDYTF.

J is TRBJ2-1 and V is TRBV28; no firm D call. Germline CDR1 and CDR2: MDHEN and SYDVKM. Trimming removed 3 bases from V and 7 bases from J, with 4 bases in between. The CDR3 consists of 11 residues. The CDR3 sequence: CASSFLNEQFF. CDR3 nucleotide sequence: TGTGCCAGCAGTTTCTTAAATGAGCAGTTCTTC.

This clone was observed a single time. This rearrangement joins TRBV18 to TRBJ1-4; no definite D call. The germline CDR1 and CDR2 sequences are KGHSH and LQKENI. Trimming took 2 bases from V and 7 from J, leaving 11 bases between them. This CDR3 has 14 amino acids. The CDR3 spells CASSPVGSTEKLFF. The CDR3 bases are TGTGCCAGCTCACCAGTTGGTAGCACTGAAAAACTGTTTTTT.

The chain employs TRBV7-2 and TRBJ2-7, with D perhaps TRBD1 (6 bases). The CDR3 consists of 14 residues. Trimming stripped 7 bases from V and 8 bases from J, with 21 bases between. Germline CDR1 SGHTA, CDR2 FQGNSA. CDR3 sequence (DNA): TGTGCCAGCAACCTGGGACAAGCCCTACGGAAGCAGTACTTC. Protein: CASNLGQALRKQYF.

The V gene is TRBV5-4, the J gene TRBJ2-3; tentatively, D is TRBD2 (5 bases). V was trimmed by 4 bases and J by 11 bases, leaving 23 bases between them. The CDR3 extends over 15 amino acids. Germline values: CDR1 SGHNT, CDR2 YYREEE (reference sequence). CDR3 sequence: CASSISTGLNEGQYF. CDR3 sequence (DNA): TGTGCCAGCAGCATATCCACTGGGTTGAACGAGGGGCAGTATTTT.

This rearrangement joins TRBV6-5 to TRBJ2-7; D is tentatively TRBD1 or TRBD2 (6 bases each). V lost 0 bases, J lost 2 bases, and 11 bases lay in between. From germline, CDR1 is MNHEY and CDR2 SVGAGI. The CDR3 is 15 amino acids. In DNA form, the CDR3 reads TGTGCCAGCAGTTACTCGGAGGGGGAGGCCTACGAGCAGTACTTC. The encoded protein is CASSYSEGEAYEQYF.

This chain links TRBV28 with TRBJ1-2; D remains unclear. This CDR3 region has 13 residues. From germline, CDR1 is MDHEN and CDR2 SYDVKM. The V end was cut by 6 bases, the J end by 8 bases, with 16 bases between. This CDR3 is CASRSSGRRGYTF. The CDR3 DNA reads TGTGCCAGCAGAAGCTCCGGACGGAGGGGCTACACCTTC.

The chain joins TRBV20-1 to TRBJ1-2; no definite D call. V dropped 7 bases and J dropped 4 bases, with 10 bases sitting between them. This CDR3 is 11 amino acids long. Germline loops: CDR1 DFQATT, CDR2 SNEGSKA (reference sequence). The CDR3 DNA reads TGCAGTGTTAGGGCGGGCTATGGCTACACCTTC. This codes for CSVRAGYGYTF.